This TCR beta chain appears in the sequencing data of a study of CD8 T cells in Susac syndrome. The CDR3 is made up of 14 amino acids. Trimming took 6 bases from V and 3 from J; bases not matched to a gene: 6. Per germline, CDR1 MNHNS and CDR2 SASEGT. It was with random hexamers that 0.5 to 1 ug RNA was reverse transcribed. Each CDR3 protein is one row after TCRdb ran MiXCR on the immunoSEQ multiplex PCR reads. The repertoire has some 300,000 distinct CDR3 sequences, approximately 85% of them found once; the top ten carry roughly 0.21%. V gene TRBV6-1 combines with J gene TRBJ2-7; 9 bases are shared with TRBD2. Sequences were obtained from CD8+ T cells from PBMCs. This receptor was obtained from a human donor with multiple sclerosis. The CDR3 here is CASSYWTSVYEQYF. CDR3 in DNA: TGTGCCAGCAGCTATTGGACTAGCGTCTACGAGCAGTACTTC.